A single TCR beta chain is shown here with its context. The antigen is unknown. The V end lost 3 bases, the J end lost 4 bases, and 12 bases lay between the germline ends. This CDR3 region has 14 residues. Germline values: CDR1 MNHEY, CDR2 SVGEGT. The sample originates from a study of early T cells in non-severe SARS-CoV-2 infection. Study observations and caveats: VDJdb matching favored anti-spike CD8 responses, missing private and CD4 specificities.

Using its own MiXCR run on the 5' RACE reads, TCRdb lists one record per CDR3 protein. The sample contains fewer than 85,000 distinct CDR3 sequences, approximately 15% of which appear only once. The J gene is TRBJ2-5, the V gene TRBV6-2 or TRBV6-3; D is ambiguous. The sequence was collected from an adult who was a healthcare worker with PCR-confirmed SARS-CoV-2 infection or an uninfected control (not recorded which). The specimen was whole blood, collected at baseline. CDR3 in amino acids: CASSYGPLRETQYF. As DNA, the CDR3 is TGTGCCAGCAGTTATGGTCCGTTGAGAGAGACCCAGTACTTC.